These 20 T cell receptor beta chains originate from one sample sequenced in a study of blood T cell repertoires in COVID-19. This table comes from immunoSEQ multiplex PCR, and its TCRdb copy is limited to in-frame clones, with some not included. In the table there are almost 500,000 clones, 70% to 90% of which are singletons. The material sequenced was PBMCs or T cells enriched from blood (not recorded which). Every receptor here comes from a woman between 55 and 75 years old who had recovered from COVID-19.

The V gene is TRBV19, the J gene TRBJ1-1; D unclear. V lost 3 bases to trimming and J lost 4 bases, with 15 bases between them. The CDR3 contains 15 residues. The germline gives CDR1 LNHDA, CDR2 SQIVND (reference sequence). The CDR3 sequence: CASSIEGIISTEAFF. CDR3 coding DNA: TGTGCCAGTAGTATCGAGGGAATTATAAGCACTGAAGCTTTCTTT.

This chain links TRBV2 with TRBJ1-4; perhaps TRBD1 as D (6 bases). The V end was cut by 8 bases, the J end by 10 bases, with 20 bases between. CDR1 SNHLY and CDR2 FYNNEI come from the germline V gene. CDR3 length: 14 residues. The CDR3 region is CASHETGLGGKLFF. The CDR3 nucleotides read TGTGCCAGCCATGAAACAGGGCTGGGCGGAAAACTGTTTTTT.

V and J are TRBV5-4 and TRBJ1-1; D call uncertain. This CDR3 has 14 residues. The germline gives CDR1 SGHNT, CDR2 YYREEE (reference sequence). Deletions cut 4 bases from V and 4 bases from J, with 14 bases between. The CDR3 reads CASSPRAEGTEAFF. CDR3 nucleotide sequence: TGTGCCAGCAGCCCCAGAGCGGAGGGCACTGAAGCTTTCTTT.

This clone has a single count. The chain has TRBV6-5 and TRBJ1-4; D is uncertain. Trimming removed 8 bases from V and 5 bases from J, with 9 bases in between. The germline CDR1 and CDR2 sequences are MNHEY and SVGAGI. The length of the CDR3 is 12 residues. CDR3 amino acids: CASGRPNEKLFF. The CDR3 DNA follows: TGTGCCAGCGGGCGACCGAATGAAAAACTGTTTTTT.

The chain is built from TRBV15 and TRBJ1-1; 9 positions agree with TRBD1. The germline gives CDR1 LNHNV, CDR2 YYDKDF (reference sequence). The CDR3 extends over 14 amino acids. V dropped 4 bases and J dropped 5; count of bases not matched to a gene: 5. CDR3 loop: CATSTPDRGTEAFF. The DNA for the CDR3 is TGTGCCACCAGCACCCCGGACAGGGGAACTGAAGCTTTCTTT. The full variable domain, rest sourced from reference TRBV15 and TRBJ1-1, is DAMVIQNPRYQVTQFGKPVTLSCSQTLNHNVMYWYQQKSSQAPKLLFHYYDKDFNNEADTPDNFQSRRPNTSFCFLDIRSPGLGDTAMYLCATSTPDRGTEAFFGQGTRLTVV.

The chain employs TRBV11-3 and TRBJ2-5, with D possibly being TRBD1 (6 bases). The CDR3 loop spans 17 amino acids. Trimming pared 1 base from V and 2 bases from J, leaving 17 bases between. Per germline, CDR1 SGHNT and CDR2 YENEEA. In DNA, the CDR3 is TGTGCCAGCAGCTTAGGTTGGTCAGGGGACCTTCAAGAGACCCAGTACTTC. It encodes CASSLGWSGDLQETQYF.

Here the CDR3 reads CASSESAGGQNIQYF. In DNA form, the CDR3 reads TGCGCCAGCAGTGAGTCGGCAGGGGGACAAAACATTCAGTACTTC. The genes are TRBV10-1 and TRBJ2-4; 7 positions agree with TRBD1. The J segment lost 5 bases and the V segment lost 0 bases, leaving 4 bases of the junction unmatched. This CDR3 contains 15 residues. Germline assignment: CDR1 WNHNN and CDR2 SYGVQD (reference sequence).

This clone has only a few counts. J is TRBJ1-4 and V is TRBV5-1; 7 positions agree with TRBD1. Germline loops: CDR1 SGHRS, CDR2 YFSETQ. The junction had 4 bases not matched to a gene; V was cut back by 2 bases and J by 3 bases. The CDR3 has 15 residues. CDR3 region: CASSFSGGSNEKLFF. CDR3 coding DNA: TGCGCCAGCAGCTTTTCAGGGGGGTCTAATGAAAAACTGTTTTTT.

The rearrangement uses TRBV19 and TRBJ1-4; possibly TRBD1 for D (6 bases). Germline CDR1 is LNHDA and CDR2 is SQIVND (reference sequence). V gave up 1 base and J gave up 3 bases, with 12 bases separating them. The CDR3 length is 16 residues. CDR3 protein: CASSIVGQFSNEKLFF. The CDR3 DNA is TGTGCCAGTAGTATAGTAGGACAGTTCTCTAATGAAAAACTGTTTTTT. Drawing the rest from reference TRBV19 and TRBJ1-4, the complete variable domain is DGGITQSPKYLFRKEGQNVTLSCEQNLNHDAMYWYRQDPGQGLRLIYYSQIVNDFQKGDIAEGYSVSREKKESFPLTVTSAQKNPTAFYLCASSIVGQFSNEKLFFGSGTQLSVL.

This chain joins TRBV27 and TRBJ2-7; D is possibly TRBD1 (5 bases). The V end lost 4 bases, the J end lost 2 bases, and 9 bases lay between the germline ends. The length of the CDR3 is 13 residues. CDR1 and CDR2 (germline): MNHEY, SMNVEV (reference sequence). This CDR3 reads CASSSGYPYEQYF. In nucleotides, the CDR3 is TGTGCCAGCAGTTCAGGGTATCCCTACGAGCAGTACTTC.

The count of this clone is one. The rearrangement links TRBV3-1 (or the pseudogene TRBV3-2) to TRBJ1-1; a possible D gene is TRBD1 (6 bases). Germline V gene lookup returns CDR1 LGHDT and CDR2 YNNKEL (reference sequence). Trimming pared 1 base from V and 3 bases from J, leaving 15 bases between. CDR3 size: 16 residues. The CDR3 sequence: CASSQGGGGRYTEAFF. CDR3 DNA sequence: TGTGCCAGCAGCCAAGGGGGTGGGGGCAGGTACACTGAAGCTTTCTTT.

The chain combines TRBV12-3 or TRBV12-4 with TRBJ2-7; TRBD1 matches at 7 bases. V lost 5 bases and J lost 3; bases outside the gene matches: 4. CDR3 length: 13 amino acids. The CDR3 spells CASSNRGSYEQYF. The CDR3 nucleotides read TGTGCCAGCAGTAACAGGGGAAGCTACGAGCAGTACTTC.

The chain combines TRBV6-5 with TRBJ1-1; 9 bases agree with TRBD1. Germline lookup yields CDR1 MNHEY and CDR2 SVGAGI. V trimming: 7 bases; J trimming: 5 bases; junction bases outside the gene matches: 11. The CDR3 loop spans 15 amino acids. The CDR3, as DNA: TGTGCCAGCACACGATCTAGGACAGGGGAAACTGAAGCTTTCTTT. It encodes CASTRSRTGETEAFF.

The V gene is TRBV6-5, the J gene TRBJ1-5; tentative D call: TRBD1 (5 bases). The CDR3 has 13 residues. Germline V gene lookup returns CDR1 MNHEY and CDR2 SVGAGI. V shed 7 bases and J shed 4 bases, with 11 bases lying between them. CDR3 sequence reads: CASKSGFNQPQHF. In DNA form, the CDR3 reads TGTGCCAGCAAGTCAGGGTTTAATCAGCCCCAGCATTTT.

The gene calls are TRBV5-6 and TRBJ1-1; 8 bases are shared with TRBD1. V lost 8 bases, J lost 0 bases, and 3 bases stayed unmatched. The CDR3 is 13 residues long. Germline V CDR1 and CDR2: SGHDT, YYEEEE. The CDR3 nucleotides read TGTGCCAGTACAGGGGGGATGAACACTGAAGCTTTCTTT. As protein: CASTGGMNTEAFF.

CDR3 DNA: TGTGCCAGCACCCAGTCCAGGGGGCGGTATGGCTACACCTTC. It codes for CASTQSRGRYGYTF. The chain combines TRBV7-9 with TRBJ1-2, with 8 nucleotides matching TRBD1. The CDR3 has 14 residues. The V gene end was trimmed by 7 bases and the J gene end by 5 bases; junction bases not matched to a gene: 9. Germline CDR1 SEHNR, CDR2 FQNEAQ (reference sequence).

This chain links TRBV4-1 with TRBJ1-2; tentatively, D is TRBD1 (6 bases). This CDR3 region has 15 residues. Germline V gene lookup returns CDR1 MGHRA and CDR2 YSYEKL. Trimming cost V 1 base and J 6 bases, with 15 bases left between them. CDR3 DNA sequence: TGCGCCAGCAGCCAAGTAGGGGGGGGCGAGGATGGCTACACCTTC. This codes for CASSQVGGGEDGYTF.

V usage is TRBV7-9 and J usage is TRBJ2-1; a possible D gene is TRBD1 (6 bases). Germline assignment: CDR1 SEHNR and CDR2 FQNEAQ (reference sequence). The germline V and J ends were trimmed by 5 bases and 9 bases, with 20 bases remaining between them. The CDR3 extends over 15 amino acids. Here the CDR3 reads CASSRPGVGVGEQFF. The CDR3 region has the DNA TGTGCCAGCAGCCGCCCAGGGGTCGGGGTGGGTGAGCAGTTCTTC.

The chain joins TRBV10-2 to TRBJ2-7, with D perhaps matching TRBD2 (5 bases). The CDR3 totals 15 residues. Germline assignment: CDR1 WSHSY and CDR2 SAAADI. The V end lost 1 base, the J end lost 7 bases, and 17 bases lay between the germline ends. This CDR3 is CASSEWVSSGWEQYV. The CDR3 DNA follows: TGCGCCAGCAGTGAGTGGGTCTCCTCGGGATGGGAGCAGTACGTC.

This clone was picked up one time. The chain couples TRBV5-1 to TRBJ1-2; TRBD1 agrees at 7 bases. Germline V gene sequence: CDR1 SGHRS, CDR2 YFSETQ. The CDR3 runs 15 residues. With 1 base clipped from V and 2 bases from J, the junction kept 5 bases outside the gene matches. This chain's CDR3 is CASSLLETGNYGYTF. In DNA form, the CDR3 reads TGCGCCAGCAGCTTGTTGGAGACAGGGAACTATGGCTACACCTTC.